The rows below give T cell receptor beta chains drawn from one sample of a study of cytomegalovirus exposure and HLA in healthy donors. Only in-frame clones appear in the TCRdb table, and some are missing; sequencing was by immunoSEQ multiplex PCR. The sample carries about 130,000 clones, roughly 15% recorded once. Material for sequencing was PBMCs. All receptors derive from a female donor in good health and CMV-seropositive. CDR3s include the opening cysteine and the closing phenylalanine or tryptophan. Each record gives: clone size, J gene, V gene, D gene, CDR3 DNA, CDR3 protein. A D gene is named only where the DNA matches it firmly. Only some rows state a clone size, as once, few, many or a class for expanded clones.

clone_size: few; j_call: TRBJ2-5; v_call: TRBV5-1; d_call: TRBD2; cdr3_nt: TGCGCCAGCAGCTTGGGGACTAGCGGGTGGCAAGAGACCCAGTACTTC; cdr3_aa: CASSLGTSGWQETQYF
clone_size: -; j_call: TRBJ2-7; v_call: TRBV6-5; d_call: TRBD2; cdr3_nt: TGTGCCAGCAGGTCCGGGGGACTAGCCCACGAGCAGTACTTC; cdr3_aa: CASRSGGLAHEQYF
clone_size: -; j_call: TRBJ2-7; v_call: TRBV30; d_call: TRBD2; cdr3_nt: TGTGCCTGGAGTCGGGCGGGAGGAACCTACGAGCAGTACTTC; cdr3_aa: CAWSRAGGTYEQYF
clone_size: -; j_call: TRBJ2-3; v_call: TRBV4-3; d_call: TRBD2; cdr3_nt: TGCGCCAGCAGCCCGACTAGCGGGAGGGAAGATACGCAGTATTTT; cdr3_aa: CASSPTSGREDTQYF
clone_size: -; j_call: TRBJ2-7; v_call: TRBV6-5; d_call: -; cdr3_nt: TGTGCCAGCAGCCTTGAGGGGCTAAGGGACAAGCAGTACTTC; cdr3_aa: CASSLEGLRDKQYF
clone_size: few; j_call: TRBJ2-3; v_call: TRBV6-1; d_call: -; cdr3_nt: TGTGCCAGCACATTCCAACTGCGGGGCACAGATACGCAGTATTTT; cdr3_aa: CASTFQLRGTDTQYF
clone_size: few; j_call: TRBJ2-5; v_call: TRBV7-2; d_call: -; cdr3_nt: TGTGCCAGCAGCTTCCTGGACTTACAAGAGACCCAGTACTTC; cdr3_aa: CASSFLDLQETQYF
clone_size: -; j_call: TRBJ1-2; v_call: TRBV28; d_call: -; cdr3_nt: TGTGCCAGCAGTTCAACATCCTATGGCTACACCTTC; cdr3_aa: CASSSTSYGYTF
clone_size: -; j_call: TRBJ1-5; v_call: TRBV11-2; d_call: -; cdr3_nt: TGTGCCAGCAGCTTAAACAGGGTTCAGCCCCAGCATTTT; cdr3_aa: CASSLNRVQPQHF
clone_size: few; j_call: TRBJ2-3; v_call: TRBV15; d_call: TRBD1; cdr3_nt: TGTGCCACCAGCACCGGGACAGGGGGCACAGATACGCAGTATTTT; cdr3_aa: CATSTGTGGTDTQYF
clone_size: few; j_call: TRBJ2-3; v_call: TRBV9; d_call: -; cdr3_nt: TGTGCCAGCAGCGTAGTCCCTGGGAGCTGGGGGCAGTATTTT; cdr3_aa: CASSVVPGSWGQYF
clone_size: -; j_call: TRBJ1-5; v_call: TRBV30; d_call: -; cdr3_nt: TGTGCCTGGAGTGGGGCAGCTTCTAATCAGCCCCAGCATTTT; cdr3_aa: CAWSGAASNQPQHF
clone_size: -; j_call: TRBJ1-4; v_call: TRBV7-6; d_call: -; cdr3_nt: TGTGCCAGCAGCTTAACTTCCGAAAAACTGTTTTTT; cdr3_aa: CASSLTSEKLFF
clone_size: -; j_call: TRBJ1-2; v_call: TRBV7-2; d_call: TRBD1; cdr3_nt: TGTGCCGGCTTGTACAGGGGCCTAGACTATGGCTACACCTTC; cdr3_aa: CAGLYRGLDYGYTF
clone_size: -; j_call: TRBJ1-1; v_call: TRBV28; d_call: -; cdr3_nt: TGTGCCAGCAGTTTAGGAGGGGAAACTGAAGCTTTCTTT; cdr3_aa: CASSLGGETEAFF
clone_size: -; j_call: TRBJ2-7; v_call: TRBV4-2; d_call: TRBD2; cdr3_nt: TGTGCCAGCAGGCAAAGAGCGGGAGGGCCCTACGAGCAGTACTTC; cdr3_aa: CASRQRAGGPYEQYF
clone_size: -; j_call: TRBJ1-4; v_call: TRBV12-5; d_call: TRBD1; cdr3_nt: TGTGCTAGTGGCCCCGGACAGGGTTTTAATGAAAAACTGTTTTTT; cdr3_aa: CASGPGQGFNEKLFF
clone_size: few; j_call: TRBJ2-2; v_call: TRBV7-2; d_call: TRBD2; cdr3_nt: TGTGCCAGCACCCCCGGGGGGGATGTCGGGGTGGGGGAGCTGTTTTTT; cdr3_aa: CASTPGGDVGVGELFF
clone_size: few; j_call: TRBJ1-2; v_call: TRBV7-9; d_call: -; cdr3_nt: TGTGCCAGCCGAGGAGACTACTATGGCTACACCTTC; cdr3_aa: CASRGDYYGYTF
clone_size: few; j_call: TRBJ2-7; v_call: TRBV30; d_call: TRBD2; cdr3_nt: TGTGCCTGGAGTGTAGTTCGCGGGGGCTACGAGCAGTACTTC; cdr3_aa: CAWSVVRGGYEQYF
clone_size: -; j_call: TRBJ2-2; v_call: TRBV10-3; d_call: TRBD1; cdr3_nt: TGTGCCATCAGTGAGTCAACAGGGGGAACTTTTACCGGGGAGCTGTTTTTT; cdr3_aa: CAISESTGGTFTGELFF
clone_size: few; j_call: TRBJ2-1; v_call: TRBV5-6; d_call: TRBD2; cdr3_nt: TGTGCCAGCAGCTTTACTAGCGGGAGGTACAATGAGCAGTTCTTC; cdr3_aa: CASSFTSGRYNEQFF
clone_size: -; j_call: TRBJ2-7; v_call: TRBV27; d_call: TRBD1; cdr3_nt: TGTGCCAGCAGTCCAACAGGGGGCTGGTCCTACGAGCAGTACTTC; cdr3_aa: CASSPTGGWSYEQYF
clone_size: few; j_call: TRBJ1-5; v_call: TRBV5-6; d_call: TRBD1; cdr3_nt: TGTGCCAGCAGCCTCGGGACAGGGAGTAGGATTGGCAATCAGCCCCAGCATTTT; cdr3_aa: CASSLGTGSRIGNQPQHF
clone_size: few; j_call: TRBJ2-3; v_call: TRBV7-6; d_call: TRBD1; cdr3_nt: TGTGCCAGCAGCCCTTGGGACAGGCGTAGTTTGGATTTT; cdr3_aa: CASSPWDRRSLDF
clone_size: few; j_call: TRBJ1-5; v_call: TRBV21-1; d_call: -; cdr3_nt: TGTGCCAGCAGCACCACAGGGAATCAGCCCCAGCATTTT; cdr3_aa: CASSTTGNQPQHF
clone_size: -; j_call: TRBJ2-7; v_call: TRBV7-3; d_call: -; cdr3_nt: TGTGCCAGCAGCTTAATCCCAGGGGTTGGCGAGCAGTACTTC; cdr3_aa: CASSLIPGVGEQYF
clone_size: few; j_call: TRBJ2-3; v_call: TRBV5-5; d_call: -; cdr3_nt: TGTGCCAGCAGCTGGCGGGTCCCAGATACGCAGTATTTT; cdr3_aa: CASSWRVPDTQYF
clone_size: -; j_call: TRBJ1-1; v_call: TRBV6-6; d_call: -; cdr3_nt: TGTGCCAGCACCGGGGTTTGGGTGGCTTTCTTT; cdr3_aa: CASTGVWVAFF
clone_size: -; j_call: TRBJ1-5; v_call: TRBV30; d_call: TRBD1; cdr3_nt: TGTGCCTGGAGTGGGGGTTCAGGGGGCGGCAATCAGCCCCAGCATTTT; cdr3_aa: CAWSGGSGGGNQPQHF
clone_size: -; j_call: TRBJ1-4; v_call: TRBV7-2; d_call: -; cdr3_nt: TGTGCCAGCAGCTTTCTTACAGAAAAACTGTTTTTT; cdr3_aa: CASSFLTEKLFF
clone_size: few; j_call: TRBJ2-7; v_call: TRBV6-5; d_call: TRBD1; cdr3_nt: TGTGCCAGCAGTTACCCGGACAGGGGATCGGGCGAGCAGTACTTC; cdr3_aa: CASSYPDRGSGEQYF
clone_size: -; j_call: TRBJ2-7; v_call: TRBV7-7; d_call: -; cdr3_nt: TGTGCCAGCAGCTTAGGGGCGTCTACAGACTACGAGCAGTACTTC; cdr3_aa: CASSLGASTDYEQYF
clone_size: few; j_call: TRBJ2-7; v_call: TRBV9; d_call: -; cdr3_nt: TGTGCCAGCAGCCCCACCGGGACTCGTCCCTACGAGCAGTACTTC; cdr3_aa: CASSPTGTRPYEQYF
clone_size: -; j_call: TRBJ2-2; v_call: TRBV9; d_call: -; cdr3_nt: TGTGCCAGCAGCGGTACAAACACCGGGGAGCTGTTTTTT; cdr3_aa: CASSGTNTGELFF
clone_size: -; j_call: TRBJ2-7; v_call: TRBV18; d_call: -; cdr3_nt: TGTGCCAGCTCACCAGGAGGGATCTCCTACGAGCAGTACTTC; cdr3_aa: CASSPGGISYEQYF
clone_size: -; j_call: TRBJ1-4; v_call: TRBV25-1; d_call: -; cdr3_nt: TGTGCCAGCAGTGAATTGGACAGAAATGAAAAACTGTTTTTT; cdr3_aa: CASSELDRNEKLFF
clone_size: -; j_call: TRBJ2-3; v_call: TRBV29-1; d_call: TRBD2; cdr3_nt: TGCAGCGTTCTTCCGACTAGCGGGGTTAGCACAGATACGCAGTATTTT; cdr3_aa: CSVLPTSGVSTDTQYF
clone_size: -; j_call: TRBJ2-1; v_call: TRBV5-1; d_call: -; cdr3_nt: TGCGCCAGCAGCTTGGCCACCACGGGGACCTACAATGAGCAGTTCTTC; cdr3_aa: CASSLATTGTYNEQFF
clone_size: -; j_call: TRBJ2-5; v_call: TRBV15; d_call: -; cdr3_nt: TGTGCCACCAGCACCCATGGGGGGTACCAAGAGACCCAGTACTTC; cdr3_aa: CATSTHGGYQETQYF
clone_size: -; j_call: TRBJ2-1; v_call: TRBV27; d_call: TRBD2; cdr3_nt: TGTGCCAGCAGTCTACTAGCGCTCGACTCCTACAATGAGCAGTTCTTC; cdr3_aa: CASSLLALDSYNEQFF
clone_size: few; j_call: TRBJ2-3; v_call: TRBV12-5; d_call: -; cdr3_nt: TGTGCTAGTGGTTCACCTTCGCCGGGGGGCACAGATACGCAGTATTTT; cdr3_aa: CASGSPSPGGTDTQYF
clone_size: -; j_call: TRBJ1-2; v_call: TRBV7-9; d_call: -; cdr3_nt: TGTGCCAGCAGCTTAGCCGGCAGGGCTCATGGCTACACCTTC; cdr3_aa: CASSLAGRAHGYTF
clone_size: few; j_call: TRBJ2-1; v_call: TRBV7-9; d_call: -; cdr3_nt: TGTGCCAGCAGCCCGGGTCTCCTCGCCTACAATGAGCAGTTCTTC; cdr3_aa: CASSPGLLAYNEQFF
clone_size: -; j_call: TRBJ1-1; v_call: TRBV19; d_call: TRBD1; cdr3_nt: TGTGCCAGTAGTATACATCGACAGGGTCGGACTGAAGCTTTCTTT; cdr3_aa: CASSIHRQGRTEAFF
clone_size: -; j_call: TRBJ1-2; v_call: TRBV9; d_call: TRBD1; cdr3_nt: TGTGCCAGCAGCGCAACCGGGACAGGCCTTAACTATGGCTACACCTTC; cdr3_aa: CASSATGTGLNYGYTF
clone_size: -; j_call: TRBJ1-3; v_call: TRBV18; d_call: TRBD1; cdr3_nt: TGTGCCAGCTCACTTACGGGACAGGGGCGAGAAGGAAACACCATATATTTT; cdr3_aa: CASSLTGQGREGNTIYF
clone_size: few; j_call: TRBJ1-3; v_call: TRBV25-1; d_call: -; cdr3_nt: TGTGCCAGCAGAGGCACAGGCGCCTCTGGAAACACCATATATTTT; cdr3_aa: CASRGTGASGNTIYF
clone_size: -; j_call: TRBJ2-1; v_call: TRBV5-8; d_call: TRBD2; cdr3_nt: TGTGCCAGCAGCCCTAGCGGGACCTCCTACAATGAGCAGTTCTTC; cdr3_aa: CASSPSGTSYNEQFF
clone_size: -; j_call: TRBJ2-2; v_call: TRBV28; d_call: TRBD2; cdr3_nt: TGTGCCAGCAGTTTAATACTAGCGGGGACCGGGGAGCTGTTTTTT; cdr3_aa: CASSLILAGTGELFF
clone_size: -; j_call: TRBJ2-2; v_call: TRBV28; d_call: -; cdr3_nt: TGTGCCAGCAGTGCGATTTTGGGGGAGCTGTTTTTT; cdr3_aa: CASSAILGELFF
clone_size: -; j_call: TRBJ2-1; v_call: TRBV18; d_call: -; cdr3_nt: TGTGCCAGCTCACCCTCGTTTGCGTTTGGGGCGGTAGGCAATGAGCAGTTCTTC; cdr3_aa: CASSPSFAFGAVGNEQFF
clone_size: -; j_call: TRBJ1-2; v_call: TRBV14; d_call: TRBD1; cdr3_nt: TGTGCCAGCAGCCCGATCGGAGGACAGGGGGCTAACTATGGCTACACCTTC; cdr3_aa: CASSPIGGQGANYGYTF
clone_size: -; j_call: TRBJ1-2; v_call: TRBV29-1; d_call: TRBD1; cdr3_nt: TGCAGCGGGGACAGCCTCTATGGCTACACCTTC; cdr3_aa: CSGDSLYGYTF
clone_size: few; j_call: TRBJ1-2; v_call: TRBV29-1; d_call: TRBD1; cdr3_nt: TGCAGCGTTGAGGCCAGGGGGCCACAATATGGCTACACCTTC; cdr3_aa: CSVEARGPQYGYTF
clone_size: few; j_call: TRBJ1-6; v_call: TRBV10-2; d_call: -; cdr3_nt: TGCGCCAGCCGTCCGGGCTCCTATAATTCACCCCTCCACTTT; cdr3_aa: CASRPGSYNSPLHF
clone_size: -; j_call: TRBJ2-7; v_call: TRBV7-2; d_call: TRBD1; cdr3_nt: TGTGCCAGCAGCCCAGACAGGGTGTCCTACGAGCAGTACTTC; cdr3_aa: CASSPDRVSYEQYF
clone_size: -; j_call: TRBJ1-2; v_call: TRBV9; d_call: -; cdr3_nt: TGTGCCAGCAGCCTGGACAGTCGCTATGGCTACACCTTC; cdr3_aa: CASSLDSRYGYTF